The clone carrying this TCR beta chain was seen many times. Beta-chain TCR CDR3 regions were amplified from RNA transcripts. HTBI primers served in a first-round RT-PCR, which a second-round multiplex PCR followed. TCRdb re-analysed the multiplex PCR reads in MiXCR, keeping a single row per CDR3 protein. The repertoire consists of roughly 400,000 distinct CDR3 sequences, with around 18% occurring once and the leading ten covering roughly 1.4%. The data derive from a study of Graves' ophthalmopathy and Graves' hyperthyroidism. This CDR3 spans 15 amino acids. Between the trimmed V and J ends, which lost 0 bases and 3 bases, there was a span of 9 bases. The germline V gene has CDR1 MNHEY and CDR2 SMNVEV (reference sequence).

The sequence was collected from a woman younger than 35 with Graves' ophthalmopathy. Sequenced input: peripheral blood. This rearrangement joins TRBV27 to TRBJ1-5; tentatively, D is TRBD1 (6 bases). CDR3 residues: CASSLSNRVNQPQHF. The CDR3 coding sequence is TGTGCCAGCAGTTTATCGAACAGGGTCAATCAGCCCCAGCATTTT.